These 15 T cell receptor beta chains were all obtained from the same sample, sequenced in a study of T cell repertoires in cytomegalovirus infection. TCRdb redid the calling of the reads with MiXCR, one entry per CDR3 protein. This table holds approximately 160,000 distinct CDR3 sequences, approximately 17% found once. The sequencing input was CD8+ T cells from PBMCs. Receptors originate from a human donor in good health (CMV status not recorded). Some clones in this sample may be carry-over from other donors' samples.

Only a few counts were recorded for this clonotype. The chain combines TRBV12-5 with TRBJ1-1; D ambiguous. From germline, CDR1 is LGHNT and CDR2 FRNRAP. With 5 bases removed from V and 1 base from J, the gap between germline ends came to 5 bases. The CDR3 totals 12 residues. Written as DNA, the CDR3 is TGTGCTAGTGGTCCGGGGAACACTGAAGCTTTCTTT. Encoded protein: CASGPGNTEAFF.

This clonotype was seen only a few times. The chain carries TRBV4-2 and TRBJ2-6; D possibly corresponds to TRBD1 (6 bases). From germline, CDR1 is LGHNA and CDR2 YNFKEQ. The CDR3 sequence is 19 residues long. The germline V and J ends were trimmed by 0 bases and 0 bases, with 15 bases remaining between them. CDR3 sequence reads: CASSQDLRGSYSGANVLTF. The CDR3 DNA is TGTGCCAGCAGCCAAGATCTTAGGGGGTCCTACTCTGGGGCCAACGTCCTGACTTTC.

By frequency in the sample, this clonotype is medium-sized. V is TRBV7-8 and J is TRBJ2-2; 7 bases align to TRBD1. In germline, CDR1 is SGHVS, CDR2 FQNEAQ. The CDR3 contains 16 residues. J lost 0 bases, V lost 5 bases, and 6 bases had no gene match. The CDR3 nucleotides are TGTGCCAGCAGCCCTCCCGACAGGGCGAACACCGGGGAGCTGTTTTTT. This sequence encodes CASSPPDRANTGELFF.

The gene calls are TRBV7-9 and TRBJ2-1; D not certain. Per the germline V gene, CDR1 is SEHNR and CDR2 is FQNEAQ (reference sequence). Trimming stripped 5 bases from V and 4 bases from J, with 15 bases between. CDR3 length: 15 residues. The chain's CDR3 is CASSLNPVGYNEQFF. The CDR3 coding sequence is TGTGCCAGCAGCCTTAATCCGGTGGGTTACAATGAGCAGTTCTTC.

V and J are TRBV7-2 and TRBJ1-4; D uncertain. Germline V gene sequence: CDR1 SGHTA, CDR2 FQGNSA. With 8 bases removed from V and 0 bases from J, the gap between germline ends came to 19 bases. CDR3 length: 17 residues. The CDR3 nucleotides read TGTGCCAGCGGCCCCACCCATCGGCCTGCAACTAATGAAAAACTGTTTTTT. Its translation: CASGPTHRPATNEKLFF. The full variable domain, with the rest looked up from reference TRBV7-2 and TRBJ1-4, is GAGVSQSPSNKVTEKGKDVELRCDPISGHTALYWYRQSLGQGLEFLIYFQGNSAPDKSGLPSDRFSAERTGGSVSTLTIQRTQQEDSAVYLCASGPTHRPATNEKLFFGSGTQLSVL.

V usage is TRBV7-9 and J usage is TRBJ2-1; 9 nucleotides align to TRBD1. CDR3 length: 16 residues. V lost 1 base, J lost 5 bases, and 6 bases stayed unmatched. CDR1 is SEHNR and CDR2 is FQNEAQ in the germline V gene (reference sequence). This CDR3 reads CASSLVVGQGHNEQFF. The CDR3 DNA reads TGTGCCAGCAGCTTAGTAGTAGGACAGGGGCACAATGAGCAGTTCTTC.

This clonotype was counted between two and nine times. V usage is TRBV7-2 and J usage is TRBJ2-4; the D gene is possibly TRBD2 (5 bases). Germline values: CDR1 SGHTA, CDR2 FQGNSA. The CDR3 contains 14 residues. V lost 5 bases, J lost 3 bases, and 11 bases lay in between. CDR3 bases: TGTGCCAGCAGCCCAGGACGGGGCAAAAACATTCAGTACTTC. As protein: CASSPGRGKNIQYF.

This clonotype has more than one count but fewer than ten. The chain has TRBV7-9 and TRBJ2-1; 7 bases agree with TRBD2. CDR3 length: 16 residues. J was trimmed by 10 bases and V by 0 bases; bases with no gene match: 12. Germline V gene sequence: CDR1 SEHNR, CDR2 FQNEAQ (reference sequence). The CDR3 sequence is CASSLAGEAGPVEQFF. CDR3 in DNA: TGTGCCAGCAGCTTAGCAGGGGAAGCGGGACCGGTAGAGCAGTTCTTC.

This clonotype was observed a handful of times. The gene calls are TRBV12-5 and TRBJ2-7; no clear D gene. The CDR3 extends over 12 amino acids. Trimming took off 1 base at V and 7 bases at J, with 8 bases between the two ends. CDR1 is LGHNT, CDR2 FRNRAP, per germline. The CDR3 here is CASGLGGREQYF. CDR3 bases: TGTGCTAGTGGTTTGGGGGGAAGAGAGCAGTACTTC.

This clonotype was detected many times. CDR3 bases: TGTGCCAGCAGCAGAGAGACTAGCGGGAGTAAGGGGGACAATGAGCAGTTCTTC. Translated, it gives CASSRETSGSKGDNEQFF. The chain employs TRBV7-8 and TRBJ2-1; 12 bases line up with TRBD2. The CDR3 loop spans 18 amino acids. Germline V gene sequence: CDR1 SGHVS, CDR2 FQNEAQ. The V gene end was trimmed by 5 bases and the J gene end by 5 bases; junction bases not matched to a gene: 13. Full variable domain (outside the CDR3, taken from reference TRBV7-8 and TRBJ2-1): GAGVSQSPRYKVAKRGQDVALRCDPISGHVSLFWYQQALGQGPEFLTYFQNEAQLDKSGLPSDRFFAERPEGSVSTLKIQRTQQEDSAVYLCASSRETSGSKGDNEQFFGPGTRLTVL.

In DNA form, the CDR3 reads TGTGCCAGCACCTCGGACGGTAATTCACCCCTCCACTTT. This gives the protein CASTSDGNSPLHF. The rearrangement uses TRBV6-2 or TRBV6-3 and TRBJ1-6; D call uncertain. Germline assignment: CDR1 MNHEY and CDR2 SVGEGT. V lost 7 bases to trimming and J lost 6 bases, with 10 bases between them. The CDR3 is made up of 13 amino acids.

This clonotype appeared a few times. The chain links TRBV14 to TRBJ2-7; TRBD1 aligns across 10 bases. This CDR3 is 13 amino acids long. The V gene end was trimmed by 3 bases and the J gene end by 6 bases; junction bases not matched to a gene: 2. Looked up from germline, CDR1 is SGHDN and CDR2 is FVKESK. The CDR3 region is CASSQTGGGEQYF. The CDR3 DNA sequence: TGTGCCAGCAGCCAGACAGGGGGCGGCGAGCAGTACTTC. The variable domain in full, completed from reference TRBV14 and TRBJ2-7, reads EAGVTQFPSHSVIEKGQTVTLRCDPISGHDNLYWYRRVMGKEIKFLLHFVKESKQDESGMPNNRFLAERTGGTYSTLKVQPAELEDSGVYFCASSQTGGGEQYFGPGTRLTVT.

In its sample, this clonotype was seen many times. The V gene is TRBV2, the J gene TRBJ2-1; D is undetermined. Per germline, CDR1 SNHLY and CDR2 FYNNEI. Trimming stripped 7 bases from V and 5 bases from J, with 12 bases between. This CDR3 is built from 13 residues. This CDR3 reads CASTRVGNNEQFF. DNA of the CDR3: TGTGCCAGCACCAGAGTGGGAAACAATGAGCAGTTCTTC. Drawing the rest from reference TRBV2 and TRBJ2-1, the complete variable domain is EPEVTQTPSHQVTQMGQEVILRCVPISNHLYFYWYRQILGQKVEFLVSFYNNEISEKSEIFDDQFSVERPDGSNFTLKIRSTKLEDSAMYFCASTRVGNNEQFFGPGTRLTVL.

V usage is TRBV3-1 and J usage is TRBJ2-5; D not certain. V lost 0 bases and J lost 3, with 11 bases in between. This CDR3 comprises 15 residues. Germline CDR1 and CDR2: LGHDT and YNNKEL (reference sequence). The CDR3 is CASSQEYRMKETQYF. CDR3 in DNA: TGTGCCAGCAGCCAAGAGTATCGGATGAAAGAGACCCAGTACTTC.

This clonotype was seen more than once but under ten times. The V call is TRBV11-2, the J call TRBJ1-2; D perhaps matches TRBD1 (6 bases). Germline V gives CDR1 SGHAT, CDR2 FQNNGV. This CDR3 contains 15 residues. The germline V and J ends were trimmed by 6 bases and 7 bases, with 21 bases remaining between them. DNA of the CDR3: TGTGCCAGCAGGCAAGTTCGGGGGCCAAGGATTGGCTACACCTTC. Encoded protein: CASRQVRGPRIGYTF.